The clone carrying this T cell receptor beta chain was seen ten or more times. Its antigen is undetermined. With 0 bases clipped from V and 5 bases from J, the junction kept 8 bases outside the gene matches. The germline gives CDR1 SGDLS, CDR2 YYNGEE. CDR3 size: 16 residues. The sample comes from a study of T cells after yellow fever vaccination. Whole-study findings and limits: Re-detected after boosting: most primary clones, more than 95% of CD4 and less than 90% of CD8. Clonotype sharing between CD4 and CD8 compartments was small.

Template-switching 5'RACE yielded the TCR cDNA; a universal primer site and UMIs were added in the process. TCRdb itself ran the 5' RACE reads through MiXCR, one entry per CDR3 protein. The data contain over 100,000 distinct CDR3 sequences, around 8% of them seen just once; the ten biggest clones take up over 25%. The sequences come from CD8+ T cells sorted from PBMCs, collected 45 days after the yellow fever booster vaccination. The clonotype was recovered from a young man who received the YFV17D yellow fever vaccine. This chain joins TRBV9 and TRBJ2-7; 10 nucleotides line up with TRBD2. In DNA form, the CDR3 reads TGTGCCAGCAGCGTAGACCCCCTAGCGGGAGCGGACGAGCAGTACTTC. It encodes CASSVDPLAGADEQYF. Supplemented by reference TRBV9 and TRBJ2-7, the full variable domain reads DSGVTQTPKHLITATGQRVTLRCSPRSGDLSVYWYQQSLDQGLQFLIQYYNGEERAKGNILERFSAQQFPDLHSELNLSSLELGDSALYFCASSVDPLAGADEQYFGPGTRLTVT.